A single sample is the source of the 2 T cell receptor beta chains below, sequenced in a study of Tregs in tolerant kidney transplant recipients. Only in-frame clones appear in the TCRdb table, and some are missing; sequencing was by immunoSEQ multiplex PCR. The table has under 100,000 clones, just over 90% seen once. The sequencing input was CD8+ T cells from blood. These receptors were obtained from a human donor in good health.

This clone was observed a single time. The J gene is TRBJ2-1, the V gene TRBV2, with TRBD2 identical over 7 bases. The germline CDR1 and CDR2 sequences are SNHLY and FYNNEI. V dropped 5 bases and J dropped 2; count of bases not matched to a gene: 6. This CDR3 has 15 residues. CDR3 sequence (DNA): TGTGCCAGCAGTCCGGATAGCGGGCCCTACAATGAGCAGTTCTTC. Translated: CASSPDSGPYNEQFF.

This sequence joins TRBV27 and TRBJ1-5; a weak D match, TRBD1 (5 bases). V lost 8 bases and J 3 bases, leaving 11 bases between the germline ends. CDR1 and CDR2 (germline): MNHEY, SMNVEV (reference sequence). This CDR3 is 13 amino acids long. In DNA form, the CDR3 reads TGTGCCAGCTGGGGGGGATTCAATCAGCCCCAGCATTTT. Its protein product is CASWGGFNQPQHF.